A selection of T cell receptor beta chains follows, all from one sample in a study of cytomegalovirus exposure and HLA in healthy donors. Using immunoSEQ multiplex PCR, the repertoire was profiled, and TCRdb retains in-frame clones only, with some absent. The sample yields over 90,000 clones, around 68% seen once. The sample was PBMCs. These TCRs come from a human donor in good health. CDR3s include the opening cysteine and the closing phenylalanine or tryptophan. The D gene is left open where the match is weak. Clone sizes are given selectively: once, few, many, or a class where the clone is expanded.

NA | NA | TRBJ1-1 | TRBV27 | TGTGCCAGCAGTTTAGGAGGACCGAACACTGAAGCTTTCTTT | CASSLGGPNTEAFF
NA | NA | TRBJ1-1 | TRBV6-5 | TGTGCCAGCAGTTACTCGCGCCTCACTGAAGCTTTCTTT | CASSYSRLTEAFF
NA | NA | TRBJ2-7 | TRBV2 | TGTGCCAGCAGTGAGTCCAAATCCACCGGCGAGCAGTACTTC | CASSESKSTGEQYF
NA | once | TRBJ1-5 | TRBV10-3 | TGTGCCATCAGTGAGTCGGCAGGGGAAAATCAGCCCCAGCATTTT | CAISESAGENQPQHF
NA | few | TRBJ2-3 | TRBV6-5 | TGTGCCAGCAGTTATTTGTCGGGAGATACGCAGTATTTT | CASSYLSGDTQYF
NA | NA | TRBJ1-5 | TRBV4-2 | TGTGCCAGCAGCCAAGAGGTTGAGAATCAGCCCCAGCATTTT | CASSQEVENQPQHF
NA | NA | TRBJ2-7 | TRBV5-1 | TGCGCCAGCAGCTTGGTCGGAGGGACTGCCCACGAGCAGTACTTC | CASSLVGGTAHEQYF
NA | NA | TRBJ2-3 | TRBV4-1 | TGCGCCAGCAGCCAAGGCGATTTTTATACGCAGTATTTT | CASSQGDFYTQYF
NA | NA | TRBJ1-2 | TRBV18 | TGTGCCAGCTCACTTAGGACACTTTCTAACTATGGCTACACCTTC | CASSLRTLSNYGYTF
TRBD2 | NA | TRBJ2-1 | TRBV11-3 | TGTGCCAGCAGCTTGGGCGGGAGCTCCTACAATGAGCAGTTCTTC | CASSLGGSSYNEQFF
TRBD1 | NA | TRBJ2-3 | TRBV11-2 | TGTGCCAGCAGCTTCCGCTCGCCGGGACAGGGAATTCGCACAGATACGCAGTATTTT | CASSFRSPGQGIRTDTQYF
NA | NA | TRBJ2-7 | TRBV30 | TGTGCCTGGGGGACGGGAGCAGGGTTCCACGAGCAGTACTTC | CAWGTGAGFHEQYF
TRBD1 | NA | TRBJ2-1 | TRBV27 | TGTGCCAGCAGTCCTTCAACAGGGGGGTTTTACAATGAGCAGTTCTTC | CASSPSTGGFYNEQFF
NA | NA | TRBJ2-5 | TRBV28 | TGTGCCAGCAGAACCACGGGGGAGACCCAGTACTTC | CASRTTGETQYF
NA | NA | TRBJ1-1 | TRBV7-6 | TGTGCCAGCAGCTTAGGAGCTAACACTGAAGCTTTCTTT | CASSLGANTEAFF
NA | NA | TRBJ2-1 | TRBV15 | TGTGCCACCAGCACAGGGTGGAATGAGCAGTTCTTC | CATSTGWNEQFF
NA | NA | TRBJ2-3 | TRBV9 | TGTGCCAGCAGCGTAGGTTTTGGAGGGGGAGGGACCTCACAACAACATACGCAGTATTTT | CASSVGFGGGGTSQQHTQYF
NA | NA | TRBJ2-4 | TRBV7-9 | TGTGCCAGCAGCTTAGCGGGAGATGCCAAAAACATTCAGTACTTC | CASSLAGDAKNIQYF
NA | few | TRBJ1-5 | TRBV5-1 | TGCGCCAGCAGCCGGGATGCAAATCAGCCCCAGCATTTT | CASSRDANQPQHF
TRBD2 | NA | TRBJ2-5 | TRBV19 | TGTGCCACCGCGGGACTAGTGGAGGAGACCCAGTACTTC | CATAGLVEETQYF
NA | NA | TRBJ2-3 | TRBV29-1 | TGCAGCGTTCGACAGTCTAGCACAGATACGCAGTATTTT | CSVRQSSTDTQYF
NA | few | TRBJ1-5 | TRBV19 | TGTGCCAGTAGTTTAGCGCAGGACAACAATCAGCCCCAGCATTTT | CASSLAQDNNQPQHF
TRBD1 | NA | TRBJ2-7 | TRBV27 | TGTGCCAGCAGTCTCAAGGCCGGGACAGGGACCTACGAGCAGTACTTC | CASSLKAGTGTYEQYF
NA | NA | TRBJ2-5 | TRBV15 | TGTGCCACCAGCAGAGATCCCTACGAAGAGACCCAGTACTTC | CATSRDPYEETQYF
NA | NA | TRBJ2-7 | TRBV7-9 | TGTGCCAGCAGCCTCGTATATCACGAGCAGTACTTC | CASSLVYHEQYF
TRBD2 | NA | TRBJ2-2 | TRBV7-3 | TGTGCCAGCAGCCTAGCGGGAGGGACGCCCGGGGAGCTGTTTTTT | CASSLAGGTPGELFF
NA | NA | TRBJ2-7 | TRBV5-1 | TGCGCCAGCAGCTTGTCCCGGACTTACGAGCAGTACTTC | CASSLSRTYEQYF
NA | NA | TRBJ1-1 | TRBV2 | TGTGCCAGCAGTCCCCAGACAGCGAACACTGAAGCTTTCTTT | CASSPQTANTEAFF
NA | few | TRBJ1-2 | TRBV10-1 | TGCGCCAGCAGTCCAGGACTGACCTTTGGTGGCTACACCTTC | CASSPGLTFGGYTF
TRBD2 | NA | TRBJ2-6 | TRBV5-1 | TGCGCCAGCAGTCGGACTAGCGGCAGCTCTGGGGCCAACGTCCTGACTTTC | CASSRTSGSSGANVLTF
NA | NA | TRBJ1-5 | TRBV28 | TGTGCCAGCAGTTTATCGGGGGGCGCGTTCCATCAGCCCCAGCATTTT | CASSLSGGAFHQPQHF
TRBD2 | NA | TRBJ2-7 | TRBV27 | TGTGCCAGCAGTTTTCTAGCGGGAGGCCCACTCTACGAGCAGTACTTC | CASSFLAGGPLYEQYF
NA | NA | TRBJ2-5 | TRBV6-6 | TGTGCCAGCAGTTACCGAGGAGAGGAGACCCAGTACTTC | CASSYRGEETQYF
NA | NA | TRBJ1-4 | TRBV7-6 | TGTGCCAGCGCCCGACAGTCCTATGAAAAACTGTTTTTT | CASARQSYEKLFF
NA | NA | TRBJ1-2 | TRBV5-1 | TGCGCCAGCAGCCCCAATTATGCGGGTGCGGGGGGCTACACCTTC | CASSPNYAGAGGYTF
TRBD2 | NA | TRBJ2-7 | TRBV6-5 | TGTGCCAGCAGCCCCGCGGTAGCGGGGTTCTACGAGCAGTACTTC | CASSPAVAGFYEQYF
TRBD1 | NA | TRBJ1-2 | TRBV2 | TGTGCCAGCCACACGACAGGGGCTCCTACAATTAACTATGGCTACACCTTC | CASHTTGAPTINYGYTF
TRBD2 | NA | TRBJ2-5 | TRBV5-4 | TGTGCCAGCAGCACCGGGACTAGCGATGGAGAGACCCAGTACTTC | CASSTGTSDGETQYF
TRBD2 | NA | TRBJ2-1 | TRBV10-1 | TGCGCCAGCAGTGACCCGGGGGGGACGAGGAATGAGCAGTTCTTC | CASSDPGGTRNEQFF
TRBD2 | NA | TRBJ2-1 | TRBV29-1 | TGCAGCCCCAATCGGGGCGGGAGCTCCTACAATGAGCAGTTCTTC | CSPNRGGSSYNEQFF